The 28 T cell receptor beta chains presented below share a single source sample, sequenced in a study of shared clonotypes between healthy human individuals (dated by TCRdb to 2019 to 2021). Library creation used the immunoSEQ multiplex PCR assay. TCRdb holds this immuneACCESS table with in-frame rearrangements only. Some clones are missing; in checked studies, unresolved V genes explain under half, and the rest has no known cause. The table for this sample lists 600,000 to 800,000 clones; over 60% of them were counted only once. The top ten clonotypes cover about 1.7% of the sample. The sequencing input was memory CD4+ T cells sorted from blood. What the cell subset or site label conveys for this sample: CD45RA-negative fraction. The receptors come from a woman in her twenties or thirties in good health.

This clone was seen only once. At the DNA level, this CDR3 is encoded by other sequences in the same sample as well. CDR3 region: CASSLRGALDTQYF. DNA for the CDR3: TGTGCCAGCAGTCTTCGGGGGGCTCTAGATACGCAGTATTTT. The genes are TRBV28 and TRBJ2-3; maybe TRBD2 (7 bases). V dropped 5 bases and J dropped 5 bases, with 14 bases sitting between them. Germline V gene lookup returns CDR1 MDHEN and CDR2 SYDVKM. The CDR3 loop spans 14 amino acids.

The genes are TRBV4-1 and TRBJ2-7; 8 bases match TRBD2. After removal of 1 base from V and 3 bases from J, the junction contained 5 bases not matched to a gene. Germline V gene data show CDR1 as MGHRA and CDR2 as YSYEKL. The CDR3 extends over 15 amino acids. In DNA, the CDR3 is TGCGCCAGCAGCCAAGGGCCAAGCGGGAGCTACGAGCAGTACTTC. This gives the protein CASSQGPSGSYEQYF.

A single count supports this clone. The chain is built from TRBV28 and TRBJ2-1; TRBD2 matches 11 bases. The germline CDR1 and CDR2 sequences are MDHEN and SYDVKM. The V segment lost 5 bases and the J segment 0 bases; nucleotides outside the gene matches: 6. There are 17 residues in the CDR3. CDR3 sequence: CASSATTSGTSYNEQFF. The CDR3 coding sequence is TGTGCCAGCAGTGCTACGACTAGCGGGACCTCCTACAATGAGCAGTTCTTC.

The rearrangement joins TRBV4-1 to TRBJ1-5; D gene unclear. This CDR3 is built from 15 residues. The germline gives CDR1 MGHRA, CDR2 YSYEKL. Between the trimmed V and J ends, which lost 1 base and 6 bases, there was a span of 13 bases. The CDR3 reads CASSQVSGNFQPQHF. The CDR3 DNA reads as TGCGCCAGCAGCCAAGTATCCGGGAACTTTCAGCCCCAGCATTTT.

The rearrangement uses TRBV27 and TRBJ2-7, with 14 bases fitting TRBD2. Germline CDR1 MNHEY, CDR2 SMNVEV (reference sequence). V lost 6 bases to trimming and J lost 4 bases; unmatched junction nucleotides: 8. This CDR3 has 16 amino acids. For the CDR3, the DNA is TGTGCCAGCAGCCCGAGACTAGCGGGAGGGCGGTACGAGCAGTACTTC. Protein: CASSPRLAGGRYEQYF.

This clone was picked up a small number of times. Other DNA sequences from this sample encode an identical CDR3 as well. The rearrangement uses TRBV5-1 and TRBJ1-1; weak D call: TRBD1 (5 bases). Germline CDR1 is SGHRS and CDR2 is YFSETQ. The CDR3 is 15 amino acids. The V end lost 0 bases, the J end lost 0 bases, and 9 bases lay between the germline ends. The CDR3 sequence is CASSLGQLMNTEAFF. The CDR3 DNA reads as TGCGCCAGCAGCTTGGGACAGCTCATGAACACTGAAGCTTTCTTT.

On this clone itself: Other DNA sequences of this sample code for an identical CDR3. V usage is TRBV29-1 and J usage is TRBJ2-5, with 8 bases identical to TRBD1. V lost 6 bases and J lost 2; bases outside the gene matches: 2. From germline, CDR1 is SQVTM and CDR2 ANQGSEA. CDR3 length: 12 amino acids. The CDR3 protein is CSVRQGQETQYF. In nucleotides, the CDR3 is TGCAGCGTGAGACAGGGGCAAGAGACCCAGTACTTC.

This clone was observed a handful of times. The chain is built from TRBV2 and TRBJ2-7; 10 bases align to TRBD1. V was pared by 6 bases and J by 2 bases, with 4 bases of the junction left unmatched. Germline-derived CDR1 and CDR2 are SNHLY and FYNNEI. This CDR3 has 14 amino acids. As DNA, the CDR3 is TGTGCCAGCAGCCGGGACAGGGGACCCTACGAGCAGTACTTC. It specifies CASSRDRGPYEQYF.

The table lists this clone with a few counts. The chain combines TRBV5-1 with TRBJ2-5; possibly TRBD1 for D (5 bases). Trimming took off 5 bases at V and 6 bases at J, with 17 bases between the two ends. This CDR3 is built from 14 residues. Germline V gene data show CDR1 as SGHRS and CDR2 as YFSETQ. The CDR3 region is CASSSQAEWQTQYF. The DNA for the CDR3 is TGCGCCAGCAGTTCACAGGCCGAATGGCAGACCCAGTACTTC.

The J gene is TRBJ2-5, the V gene TRBV19; TRBD1 or TRBD2 may be the D gene (5 bases each). The J call is doubtful: the DNA matches TRBJ2-7 better. The CDR3 length is 14 residues. Germline V gives CDR1 LNHDA, CDR2 SQIVND (reference sequence). The CDR3 sequence: CASSAMGRSYEQYF. The CDR3 DNA reads as TGTGCCAGTAGTGCCATGGGACGGAGTTACGAGCAGTACTTC.

This chain uses TRBV28 with TRBJ2-7; 7 nucleotides match TRBD1. Trimming cost V 6 bases and J 3 bases; bases outside gene matches: 5. Germline values: CDR1 MDHEN, CDR2 SYDVKM. The CDR3 consists of 13 residues. The CDR3 coding sequence is TGTGCCAGCAGGAGGGGGCAACACTACGAGCAGTACTTC. This sequence encodes CASRRGQHYEQYF.

The sample holds a few counts of this clone. The sample holds other DNA sequences that translate to the same CDR3. The gene calls are TRBV9 and TRBJ2-5; 13 nucleotides align to TRBD2. Germline CDR1 reads SGDLS; CDR2 reads YYNGEE. The CDR3 totals 15 residues. V trimming: 3 bases; J trimming: 4 bases; junction bases outside the gene matches: 3. CDR3 in DNA: TGTGCCAGCAGCGCCGGACTAGCGGGAGCAGAGACCCAGTACTTC. It translates to CASSAGLAGAETQYF.

V gene TRBV27 combines with J gene TRBJ2-3; the D gene could be TRBD1 or TRBD2 (5 bases each). Looked up from germline, CDR1 is MNHEY and CDR2 is SMNVEV (reference sequence). V shed 7 bases and J shed 6 bases, with 20 bases lying between them. There are 15 residues in the CDR3. The CDR3 region has the DNA TGTGCCAGCACCATCTGGGGCTCGAGGAGGGATACGCAGTATTTT. Translated: CASTIWGSRRDTQYF.

V is TRBV9 and J is TRBJ1-2; perhaps TRBD1 as D (5 bases). CDR1 and CDR2 from the germline V gene are SGDLS and YYNGEE. V was trimmed by 1 base and J by 2 bases, leaving 12 bases between them. The CDR3 is made up of 15 amino acids. The CDR3 sequence: CASSVSGYGNYGYTF. The CDR3 DNA is TGTGCCAGCAGCGTATCAGGGTACGGGAACTATGGCTACACCTTC.

This chain uses TRBV15 with TRBJ2-2; possible D gene TRBD2, 5 bases. The CDR3 loop spans 14 amino acids. CDR1 is LNHNV, CDR2 YYDKDF, per germline (reference sequence). V lost 3 bases to trimming and J lost 3 bases, with 8 bases between them. The CDR3 region is CATSRNSDTGELFF. The DNA for the CDR3 is TGTGCCACCAGCAGGAATAGCGACACCGGGGAGCTGTTTTTT.

This chain links TRBV7-9 with TRBJ1-6; D remains unclear. The V gene lost 2 bases and the J gene lost 6 bases, with 8 bases spanning the gap. Looked up from germline, CDR1 is SEHNR and CDR2 is FQNEAQ (reference sequence). The CDR3 runs 14 residues. The CDR3 nucleotides read TGTGCCAGCAGCTTACAGAACACTAATTCACCCCTCCACTTT. Translated: CASSLQNTNSPLHF.

The chain joins TRBV4-1 to TRBJ2-5; the D is unclear. Germline loops: CDR1 MGHRA, CDR2 YSYEKL. This CDR3 is built from 13 residues. V gave up 1 base and J gave up 5 bases, with 8 bases separating them. The CDR3, as DNA: TGCGCCAGCAGCCAAGCGTATTTCGAGACCCAGTACTTC. Its translation is CASSQAYFETQYF.

V and J are TRBV11-1 and TRBJ2-1, with D maybe TRBD2 (6 bases). V was cut by 4 bases and J by 4 bases, with 14 bases left in between. Germline V CDR1 and CDR2: SGHAT, FQDESV (reference sequence). The CDR3 totals 15 residues. CDR3 nucleotide sequence: TGTGCCAGCAGCTCACCCCGGGAGCAATACAATGAGCAGTTCTTC. This gives the protein CASSSPREQYNEQFF.

The chain has TRBV14 and TRBJ1-1, with D unclear. This CDR3 region has 16 residues. The ends were cut back, 3 bases at V and 0 bases at J, with 14 bases in the middle. Germline lookup yields CDR1 SGHDN and CDR2 FVKESK. CDR3 bases: TGTGCCAGCAGCCACGGAGGCCCTAGGATGAACACTGAAGCTTTCTTT. Protein: CASSHGGPRMNTEAFF.

This chain joins TRBV12-1 and TRBJ2-6; TRBD1, the D gene given by the table, was not confirmed from the DNA. TRBV12-1 corresponds to a pseudogene. The CDR3 is made up of 16 amino acids. CDR3 DNA sequence: TGTGCCAGCAGCGTTATAGGACAAAGTCGGGCCAACGTCCTGACTTTC. The encoded protein is CASSVIGQSRANVLTF.

The V gene is TRBV18, the J gene TRBJ2-5, with 8 positions matching TRBD2. Germline CDR1 and CDR2: KGHSH and LQKENI. Trimming at V came to 3 bases and at J to 4 bases, leaving 16 bases not matched to a gene. There are 18 residues in the CDR3. CDR3 DNA sequence: TGTGCCAGCTCACCGTCAAGCGGGAGAGGTGGGGTTGGAGAGACCCAGTACTTC. This translates into CASSPSSGRGGVGETQYF.

The chain combines TRBV11-2 with TRBJ2-7; 11 nucleotides agree with TRBD2. Germline loops: CDR1 SGHAT, CDR2 FQNNGV. After removal of 3 bases from V and 7 bases from J, the junction contained 8 bases not matched to a gene. The CDR3 has 15 residues. The CDR3 region has the DNA TGTGCCAGCAGCTTTACTAGCGGGAGTTTGGGGGAGCAGTACTTC. Protein: CASSFTSGSLGEQYF.

The rearrangement links TRBV30 to TRBJ2-2; the match to TRBD1 covers 9 bases. The J segment lost 5 bases and the V segment lost 5 bases, leaving 9 bases of the junction unmatched. Germline CDR1 is GTSNPN and CDR2 is SVGIG (reference sequence). This CDR3 comprises 15 residues. CDR3 bases: TGTGCCTGGCTAAACAACAGGGGGCGAACCGGGGAGCTGTTTTTT. Amino acid sequence: CAWLNNRGRTGELFF.

The rearrangement links TRBV15 to TRBJ2-1; D is uncertain. V lost 2 bases and J lost 3, with 11 bases in between. From germline, CDR1 is LNHNV and CDR2 YYDKDF (reference sequence). This CDR3 is built from 15 residues. The CDR3 DNA reads as TGTGCCACCAGCAGATTAGAAGACAACTACAATGAGCAGTTCTTC. This sequence encodes CATSRLEDNYNEQFF.

The gene calls are TRBV25-1 and TRBJ1-4, with D unresolved. In germline, CDR1 is MGHDK, CDR2 SYGVNS. The CDR3 extends over 17 amino acids. Trimming removed 1 base at V and 0 bases at J, with 12 bases between. The CDR3 sequence: CASSEFMQVATNEKLFF. In DNA form, the CDR3 reads TGTGCCAGCAGTGAATTTATGCAGGTAGCAACTAATGAAAAACTGTTTTTT.

V gene TRBV4-2 combines with J gene TRBJ2-7, with 8 bases lining up with TRBD2. CDR3 size: 13 residues. In germline, CDR1 is LGHNA, CDR2 YNFKEQ. J gave up 7 bases and V 4 bases, and 6 bases lay outside the gene matches. The CDR3 DNA is TGTGCCAGCAGCCGTGGACTAGCAGGGGAGCAGTACTTC. Translated: CASSRGLAGEQYF.

The chain employs TRBV2 and TRBJ2-7; D tentatively fits TRBD1 or TRBD2 (5 bases each). CDR1 and CDR2 from the germline V gene are SNHLY and FYNNEI. This CDR3 contains 13 residues. Trimming removed 2 bases from V and 2 bases from J, with 7 bases in between. The DNA for the CDR3 is TGTGCCAGCAGTGAACGGGGCCCCTACGAGCAGTACTTC. Translating gives CASSERGPYEQYF.

V and J are TRBV27 and TRBJ2-5; unclear D gene. CDR3 size: 14 residues. The V gene's germline CDR1 is MNHEY and CDR2 SMNVEV (reference sequence). The V and J ends lost 4 bases and 4 bases respectively, with 13 bases between them. The DNA of the CDR3 is TGTGCCAGCAGTTCCCCTAGGGAAGCAGAGACCCAGTACTTC. Encoded protein: CASSSPREAETQYF.